This entry features one T cell receptor beta chain sequence. Its antigen remains unknown. CDR1 LNHDA and CDR2 SQIVND come from the germline V gene (reference sequence). The CDR3 has 13 amino acids. The V and J ends lost 5 bases and 8 bases respectively, with 12 bases between them. These data belong to a study of OX40 agonist ivuxolimab in advanced cancers. Study-level findings and limits: CD8+ T cells showed, on average, more clonal expansion than CD4+ cells. There was clonal expansion of CD4+ and CD8+ blood T cells by week 6 at 0.1 to 3.0 mg/kg.

Patients with a history of autoimmune disease or on systemic immunosuppression were excluded. Sequencing was performed with immunoSEQ multiplex PCR; in TCRdb, only in-frame clones are kept and a portion is missing. Of over 65,000 clones listed, around 90% were seen once; the top ten hold 11%. The V gene is TRBV19, the J gene TRBJ1-4; D is perhaps TRBD1 (5 bases). The specimen was CD4+ or CD8+ T cells sorted from blood, collected in a trial of the OX40 agonist ivuxolimab. This TCR derives from an adult with an advanced solid tumor such as melanoma, head and neck, liver or kidney cancer. The CDR3 is CASSQGVGEKLFF. Here the CDR3 DNA reads TGTGCCAGTAGTCAGGGCGTCGGGGAAAAACTGTTTTTT.